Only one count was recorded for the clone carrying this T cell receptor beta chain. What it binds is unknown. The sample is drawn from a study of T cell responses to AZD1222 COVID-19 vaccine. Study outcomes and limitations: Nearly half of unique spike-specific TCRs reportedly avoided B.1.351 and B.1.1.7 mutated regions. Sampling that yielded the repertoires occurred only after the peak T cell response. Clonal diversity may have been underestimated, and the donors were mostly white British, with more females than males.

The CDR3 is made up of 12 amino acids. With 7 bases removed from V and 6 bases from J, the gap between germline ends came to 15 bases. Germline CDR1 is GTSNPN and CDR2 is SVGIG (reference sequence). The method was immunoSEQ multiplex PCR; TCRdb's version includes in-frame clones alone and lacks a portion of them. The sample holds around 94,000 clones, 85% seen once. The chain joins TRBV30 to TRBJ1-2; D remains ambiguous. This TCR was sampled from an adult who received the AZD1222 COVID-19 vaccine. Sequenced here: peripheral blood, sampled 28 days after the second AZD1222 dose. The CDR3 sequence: CALLSGPHGYTF. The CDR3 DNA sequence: TGTGCCTTATTATCAGGCCCCCATGGCTACACCTTC.